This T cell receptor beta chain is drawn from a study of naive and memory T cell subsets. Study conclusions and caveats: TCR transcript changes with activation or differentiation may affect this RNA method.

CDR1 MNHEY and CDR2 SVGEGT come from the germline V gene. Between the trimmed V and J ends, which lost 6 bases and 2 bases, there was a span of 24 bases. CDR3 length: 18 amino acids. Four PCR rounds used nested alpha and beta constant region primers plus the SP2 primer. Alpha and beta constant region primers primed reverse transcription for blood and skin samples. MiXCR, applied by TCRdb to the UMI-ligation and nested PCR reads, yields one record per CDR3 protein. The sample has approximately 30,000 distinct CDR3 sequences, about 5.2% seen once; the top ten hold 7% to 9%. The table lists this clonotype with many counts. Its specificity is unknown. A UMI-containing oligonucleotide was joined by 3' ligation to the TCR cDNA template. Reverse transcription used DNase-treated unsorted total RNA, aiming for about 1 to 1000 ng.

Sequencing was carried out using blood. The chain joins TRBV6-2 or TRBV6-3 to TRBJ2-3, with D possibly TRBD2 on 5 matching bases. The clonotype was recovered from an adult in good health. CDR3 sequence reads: CASRTLIPAGGYTDTQYF. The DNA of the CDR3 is TGTGCCAGCAGAACCCTAATCCCCGCGGGCGGATACACAGATACGCAGTATTTT.